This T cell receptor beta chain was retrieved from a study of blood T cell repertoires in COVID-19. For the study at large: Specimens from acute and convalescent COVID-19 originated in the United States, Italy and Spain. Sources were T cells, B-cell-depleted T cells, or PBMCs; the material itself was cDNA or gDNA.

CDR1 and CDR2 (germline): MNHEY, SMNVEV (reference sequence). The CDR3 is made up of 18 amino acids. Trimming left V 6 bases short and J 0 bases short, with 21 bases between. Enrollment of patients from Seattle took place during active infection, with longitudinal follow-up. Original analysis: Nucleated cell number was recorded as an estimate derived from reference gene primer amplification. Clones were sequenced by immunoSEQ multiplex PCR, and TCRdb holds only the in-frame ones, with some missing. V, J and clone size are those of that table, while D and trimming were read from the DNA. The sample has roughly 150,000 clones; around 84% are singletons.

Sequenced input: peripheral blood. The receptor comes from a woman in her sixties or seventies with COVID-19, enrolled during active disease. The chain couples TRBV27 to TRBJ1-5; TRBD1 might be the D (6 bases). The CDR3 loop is CASRTLFGGGVSNQPQHF. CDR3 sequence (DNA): TGTGCCAGCAGAACCCTATTTGGGGGGGGCGTTAGCAATCAGCCCCAGCATTTT.